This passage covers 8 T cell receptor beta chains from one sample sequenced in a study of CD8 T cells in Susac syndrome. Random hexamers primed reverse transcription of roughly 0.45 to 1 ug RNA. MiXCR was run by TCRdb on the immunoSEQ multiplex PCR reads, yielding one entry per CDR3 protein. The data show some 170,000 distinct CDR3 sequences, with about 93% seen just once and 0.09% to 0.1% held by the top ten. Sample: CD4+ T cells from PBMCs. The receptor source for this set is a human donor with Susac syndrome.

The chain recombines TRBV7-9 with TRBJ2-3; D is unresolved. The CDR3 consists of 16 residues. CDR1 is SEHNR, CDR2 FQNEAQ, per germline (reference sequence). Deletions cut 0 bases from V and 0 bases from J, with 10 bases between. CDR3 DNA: TGTGCCAGCAGCTTAGCGAGGCAGTCTAGCACAGATACGCAGTATTTT. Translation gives CASSLARQSSTDTQYF.

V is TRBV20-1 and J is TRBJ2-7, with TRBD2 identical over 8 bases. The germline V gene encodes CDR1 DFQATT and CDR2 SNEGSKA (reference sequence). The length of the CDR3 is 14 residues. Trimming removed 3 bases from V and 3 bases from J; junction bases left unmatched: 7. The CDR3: CSASRLAGFYEQYF. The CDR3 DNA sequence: TGCAGTGCTAGTCGGTTAGCGGGGTTCTACGAGCAGTACTTC.

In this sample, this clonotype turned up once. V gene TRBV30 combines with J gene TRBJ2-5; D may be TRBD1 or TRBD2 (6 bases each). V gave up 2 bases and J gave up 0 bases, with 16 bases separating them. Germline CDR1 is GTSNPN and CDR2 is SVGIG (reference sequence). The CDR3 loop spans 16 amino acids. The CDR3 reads CAWSFLGGQDQETQYF. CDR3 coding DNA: TGTGCCTGGAGTTTCCTAGGGGGGCAGGACCAAGAGACCCAGTACTTC.

The CDR3 sequence: CASSILNRDRDGYTF. The CDR3 DNA follows: TGTGCCAGTAGTATTCTAAACCGGGACAGGGATGGCTACACCTTC. The chain carries TRBV19 and TRBJ1-2, with TRBD1 matching over 9 bases. After removal of 3 bases from V and 6 bases from J, the junction contained 8 bases not matched to a gene. Germline CDR1 and CDR2: LNHDA and SQIVND (reference sequence). The CDR3 covers 15 residues.

The CDR3 sequence is CSARPGQEETQYF. The CDR3 DNA sequence: TGCAGTGCAAGACCCGGACAGGAAGAGACCCAGTACTTC. The genes are TRBV20-1 and TRBJ2-5; 7 nucleotides agree with TRBD1. Germline V gene data show CDR1 as DFQATT and CDR2 as SNEGSKA (reference sequence). V shed 6 bases, J shed 3 bases, and the junction held 7 bases outside the gene matches. The CDR3 runs to 13 residues.

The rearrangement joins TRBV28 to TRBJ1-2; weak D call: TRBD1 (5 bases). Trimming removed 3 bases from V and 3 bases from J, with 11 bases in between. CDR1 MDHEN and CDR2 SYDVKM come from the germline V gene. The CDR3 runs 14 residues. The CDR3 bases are TGTGCCAGCAGTTTTCCGGCAGGGCACTATGGCTACACCTTC. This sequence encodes CASSFPAGHYGYTF.

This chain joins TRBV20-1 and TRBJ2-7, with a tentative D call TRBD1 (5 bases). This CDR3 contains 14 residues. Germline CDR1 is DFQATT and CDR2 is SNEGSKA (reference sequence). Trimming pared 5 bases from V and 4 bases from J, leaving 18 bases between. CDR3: CSAFILQENYEQYF. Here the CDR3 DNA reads TGCAGTGCTTTCATCCTACAGGAGAATTACGAGCAGTACTTC.

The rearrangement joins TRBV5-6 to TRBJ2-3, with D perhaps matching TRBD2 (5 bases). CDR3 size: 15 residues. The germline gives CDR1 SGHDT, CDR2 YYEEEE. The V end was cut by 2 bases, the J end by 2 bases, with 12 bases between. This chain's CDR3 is CASSLIGGLTDTQYF. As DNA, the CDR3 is TGTGCCAGCAGCTTAATCGGCGGACTCACAGATACGCAGTATTTT.